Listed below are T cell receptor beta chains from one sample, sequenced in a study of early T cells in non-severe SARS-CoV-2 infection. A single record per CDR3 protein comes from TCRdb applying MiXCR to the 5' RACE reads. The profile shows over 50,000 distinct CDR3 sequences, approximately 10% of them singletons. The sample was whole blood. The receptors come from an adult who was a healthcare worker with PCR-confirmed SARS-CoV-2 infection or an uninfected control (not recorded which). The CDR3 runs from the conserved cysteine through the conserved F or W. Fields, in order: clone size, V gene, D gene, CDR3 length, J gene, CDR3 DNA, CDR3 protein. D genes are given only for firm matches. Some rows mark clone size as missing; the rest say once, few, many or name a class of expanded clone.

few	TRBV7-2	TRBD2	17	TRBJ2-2	TGTGCCAGCAGCTTGTTTATCAGGACTAGCGTTACCGGGGAGCTGTTTTTT	CASSLFIRTSVTGELFF
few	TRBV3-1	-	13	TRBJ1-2	TGTGCCAGCAGCCATGGGGGGGCCTATGGCTACACCTTC	CASSHGGAYGYTF
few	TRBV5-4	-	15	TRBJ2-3	TGTGCCAGCAGCCCCGGGGGTGTGTTGGCAGATACGCAGTATTTT	CASSPGGVLADTQYF
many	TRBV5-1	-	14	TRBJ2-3	TGCGCCAGCAGCTTAGGGACGGTTACAGATACGCAGTATTTT	CASSLGTVTDTQYF
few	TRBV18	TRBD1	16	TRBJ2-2	TGTGCCAGCTCCGCGACAGGGAATAGAGAAACCGGGGAGCTGTTTTTT	CASSATGNRETGELFF
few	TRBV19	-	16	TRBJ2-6	TGTGCCAGTAGTATAACGGGTAGCTCTGGGGCCAACGTCCTGACTTTC	CASSITGSSGANVLTF
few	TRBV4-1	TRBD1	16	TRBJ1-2	TGCGCCAGCAGCCCCAGATCGGGACAGACTAACTATGGCTACACCTTC	CASSPRSGQTNYGYTF
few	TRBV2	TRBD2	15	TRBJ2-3	TGTGCCAGCAGTGAGGGAGGGAGTGGACCAGATACGCAGTATTTT	CASSEGGSGPDTQYF
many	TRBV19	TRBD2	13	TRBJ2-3	TGTGCCAGCGAGGGACTAGCGGGTAATACGCAGTATTTT	CASEGLAGNTQYF
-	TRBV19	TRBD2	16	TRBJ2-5	TGTGCCAGTAGTACCCGGAGCGGGGGGATCCAAGAGACCCAGTACTTC	CASSTRSGGIQETQYF
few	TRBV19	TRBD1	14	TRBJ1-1	TGTGCCAGTAGTGGAAGGACAGGGGGAAGTGAAGCTTTCTTT	CASSGRTGGSEAFF
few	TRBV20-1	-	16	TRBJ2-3	TGCAGTGCTAGAGACTCGGCCCGTGGCAGGGTAGATACGCAGTATTTT	CSARDSARGRVDTQYF
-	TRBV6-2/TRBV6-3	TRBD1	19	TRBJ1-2	TGTGCCAGCAAGCCGAGGACAGGCTCTATTTGGGACTATGGCGGGTCATGTATCTTC	CASKPRTGSIWDYGGSCIF
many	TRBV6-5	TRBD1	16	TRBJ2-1	TGTGCCAGCAGTTATATGAATCCGGGACAGGGCAATGAGCAGTTCTTC	CASSYMNPGQGNEQFF
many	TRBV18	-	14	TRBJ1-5	TGTGCCAGCTCACCAGGGGGAAACAATCAGCCCCAGCATTTT	CASSPGGNNQPQHF
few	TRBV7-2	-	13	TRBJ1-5	TGTGCCAGCAGCGTGTCAGATCGGCAGCCCCAGCATTTT	CASSVSDRQPQHF
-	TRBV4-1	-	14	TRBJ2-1	TGCGCCAGCAGCCAAGATTGGTTTGTGGGTGAGCAGTTCTTC	CASSQDWFVGEQFF
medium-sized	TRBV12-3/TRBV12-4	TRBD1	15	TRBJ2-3	TGTGCCAGCAGTCCCCCGCAGGGGGCTACAGATACGCAGTATTTT	CASSPPQGATDTQYF
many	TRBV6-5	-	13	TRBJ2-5	TGTGCCAGCAGTTCCAGTGGGGTAGAGACCCAGTACTTC	CASSSSGVETQYF
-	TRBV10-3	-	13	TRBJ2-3	TGTGCCATCAGTGCTGAGACTAGTGGCTCGCAGTATTTT	CAISAETSGSQYF
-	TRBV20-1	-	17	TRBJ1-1	TGCAGTGCTCCTTGGAGGAGCAGGGACCGCGGGAACACTGAAGCTTTCTTT	CSAPWRSRDRGNTEAFF
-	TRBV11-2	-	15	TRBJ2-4	TGTGCCAGCAGCTTAACACAGGGAGTGGAAAACATTCAGTACTTC	CASSLTQGVENIQYF
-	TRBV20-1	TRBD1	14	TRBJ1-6	TGCAGTGCCCCGGACAGGGGGTATAATTCACCCCTCCACTTT	CSAPDRGYNSPLHF
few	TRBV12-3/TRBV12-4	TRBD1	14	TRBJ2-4	TGTGCCAGCAGTTTTAGACAGGGGGCAGACATTCAGTACTTC	CASSFRQGADIQYF
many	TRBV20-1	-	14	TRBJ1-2	TGCAGTGCTTACAACACACCACAAGGGTATGGCTACACCTTC	CSAYNTPQGYGYTF
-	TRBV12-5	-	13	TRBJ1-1	TGTGCTAGTGGTTTGGTAACGATGGAGGAAGCTTTCTTT	CASGLVTMEEAFF
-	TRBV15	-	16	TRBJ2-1	TGTGCCACCAGCAGAGTAGCAGGGCGGGGGCTAAGTGAGCAGTTCTTC	CATSRVAGRGLSEQFF